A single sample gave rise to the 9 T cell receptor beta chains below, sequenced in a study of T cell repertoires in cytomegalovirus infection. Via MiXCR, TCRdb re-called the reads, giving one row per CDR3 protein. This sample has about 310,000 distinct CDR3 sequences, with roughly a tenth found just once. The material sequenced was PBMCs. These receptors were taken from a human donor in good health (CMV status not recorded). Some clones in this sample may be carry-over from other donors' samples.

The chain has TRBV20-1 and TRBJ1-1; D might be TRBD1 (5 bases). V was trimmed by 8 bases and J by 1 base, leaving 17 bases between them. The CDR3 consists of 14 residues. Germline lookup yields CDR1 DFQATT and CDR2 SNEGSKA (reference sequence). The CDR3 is CSRERGLKNTEAFF. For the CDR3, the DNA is TGCAGTCGAGAAAGGGGACTGAAGAACACTGAAGCTTTCTTT.

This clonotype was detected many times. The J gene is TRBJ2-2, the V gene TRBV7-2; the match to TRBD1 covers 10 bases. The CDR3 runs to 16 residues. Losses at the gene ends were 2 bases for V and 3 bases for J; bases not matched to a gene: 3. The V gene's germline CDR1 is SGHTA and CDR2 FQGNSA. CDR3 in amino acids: CASSLSDRGHTGELFF. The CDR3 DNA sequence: TGTGCCAGCAGCTTATCCGACAGGGGGCACACCGGGGAGCTGTTTTTT. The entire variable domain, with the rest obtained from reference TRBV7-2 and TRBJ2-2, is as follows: GAGVSQSPSNKVTEKGKDVELRCDPISGHTALYWYRQSLGQGLEFLIYFQGNSAPDKSGLPSDRFSAERTGGSVSTLTIQRTQQEDSAVYLCASSLSDRGHTGELFFGEGSRLTVL.

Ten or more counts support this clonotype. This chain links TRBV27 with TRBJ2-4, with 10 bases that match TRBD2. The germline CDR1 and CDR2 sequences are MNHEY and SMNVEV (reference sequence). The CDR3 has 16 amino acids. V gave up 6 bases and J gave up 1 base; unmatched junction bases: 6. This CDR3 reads CASRELAGVAKNIQYF. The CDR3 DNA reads TGTGCCAGCAGGGAGCTAGCGGGGGTGGCCAAAAACATTCAGTACTTC.

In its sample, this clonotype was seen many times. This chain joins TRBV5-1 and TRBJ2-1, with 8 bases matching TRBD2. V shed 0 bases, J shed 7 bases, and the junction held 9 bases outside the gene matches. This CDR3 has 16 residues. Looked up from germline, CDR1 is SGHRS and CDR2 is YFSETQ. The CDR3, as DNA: TGCGCCAGCAGCTTGGAACCAGCGGGGGTGTATAATGAGCAGTTCTTC. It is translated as CASSLEPAGVYNEQFF.

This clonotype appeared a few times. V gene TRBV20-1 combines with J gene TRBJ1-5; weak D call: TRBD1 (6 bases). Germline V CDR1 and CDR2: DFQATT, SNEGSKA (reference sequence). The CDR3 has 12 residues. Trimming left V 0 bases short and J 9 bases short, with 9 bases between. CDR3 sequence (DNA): TGCAGTGCTAGAGACCTGGGGGCGCCCCAGCATTTT. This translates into CSARDLGAPQHF.

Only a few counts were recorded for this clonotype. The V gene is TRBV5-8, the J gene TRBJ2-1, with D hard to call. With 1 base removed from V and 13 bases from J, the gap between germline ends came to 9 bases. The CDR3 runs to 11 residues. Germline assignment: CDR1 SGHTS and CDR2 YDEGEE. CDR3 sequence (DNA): TGTGCCAGCAGCTTGTCGTCTCCTCAGTTCTTC. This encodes CASSLSSPQFF.

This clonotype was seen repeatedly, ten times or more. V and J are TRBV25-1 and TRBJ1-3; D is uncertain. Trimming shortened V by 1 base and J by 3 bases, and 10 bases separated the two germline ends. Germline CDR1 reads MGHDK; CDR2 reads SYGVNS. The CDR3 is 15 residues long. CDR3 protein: CASSESVGLGNTIYF. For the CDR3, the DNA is TGTGCCAGCAGTGAATCAGTCGGGCTTGGAAACACCATATATTTT.

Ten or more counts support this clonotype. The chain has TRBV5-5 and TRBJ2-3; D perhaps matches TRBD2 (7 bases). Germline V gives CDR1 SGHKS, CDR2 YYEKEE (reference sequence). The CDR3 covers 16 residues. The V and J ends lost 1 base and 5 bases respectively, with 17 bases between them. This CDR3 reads CASSLFGGLSRDTQYF. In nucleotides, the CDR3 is TGTGCCAGCAGCTTGTTCGGGGGGCTGTCAAGAGATACGCAGTATTTT.

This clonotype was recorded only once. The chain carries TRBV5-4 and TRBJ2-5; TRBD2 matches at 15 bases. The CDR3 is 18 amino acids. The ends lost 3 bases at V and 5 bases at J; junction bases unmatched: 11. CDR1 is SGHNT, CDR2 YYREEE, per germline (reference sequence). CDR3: CASSWGGLAGGREETQYF. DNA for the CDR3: TGTGCCAGCAGCTGGGGAGGACTAGCGGGGGGGAGAGAGGAGACCCAGTACTTC.